This TCR beta chain was captured in a study of blood T cells in healthy people across ages. A second about 7 to 12 cycle PCR used barcoded and J-beta primers. At least 2.5 million CDR3-containing paired-end reads were obtained per sample. Each CDR3 protein gets one entry after TCRdb re-called the 5' RACE reads with MiXCR. This repertoire shows 1.8 million or so distinct CDR3 sequences, about two fifths found once; its top ten account for roughly 24%. V lost 8 bases to trimming and J lost 3 bases; unmatched junction nucleotides: 7. The V gene's germline CDR1 is SEHNR and CDR2 FQNEAQ (reference sequence). This CDR3 comprises 13 residues.

The receptor was derived from a human donor in good health. The sample taken for sequencing was blood. The chain combines TRBV7-9 with TRBJ2-7; TRBD2 matches 7 bases. CDR3 nucleotide sequence: TGTGCCAGCGGGGGGAGGGACGGCTACGAGCAGTACTTC. It translates to CASGGRDGYEQYF.